The 30 T cell receptor beta chains given below trace back to one sample, sequenced in a study of T cells after yellow fever vaccination. One entry per CDR3 protein, called by TCRdb with MiXCR from the 5' RACE reads. The data show almost 600,000 distinct CDR3 sequences, 13% seen once. Material: PBMCs, obtained on the day of the yellow fever booster vaccination. These receptors originate from a man aged 30 to 45 who received the YFV17D yellow fever vaccine.

This clonotype appeared many times. The genes are TRBV6-2 or TRBV6-3 and TRBJ2-1, with no clear D. The V gene's germline CDR1 is MNHEY and CDR2 SVGEGT. The CDR3 runs 14 residues. Between the trimmed V and J ends, which lost 4 bases and 7 bases, there was a span of 14 bases. The CDR3 protein is CASSSPAYGNEQFF. CDR3 sequence (DNA): TGTGCCAGCAGTTCCCCTGCTTATGGGAATGAGCAGTTCTTC.

V usage is TRBV27 and J usage is TRBJ2-1, with D maybe TRBD2 (6 bases). Germline CDR1 reads MNHEY; CDR2 reads SMNVEV (reference sequence). The V end was cut by 5 bases, the J end by 9 bases, with 32 bases between. CDR3 length: 19 amino acids. CDR3: CASSPPPIRRTLRGGEQFF. CDR3 coding DNA: TGTGCCAGCAGTCCGCCCCCCATCCGTAGGACACTCCGGGGAGGTGAGCAGTTCTTC.

A note on this clonotype: At one end, the junction sequence differs from germline, possibly due to a read error. The V and J genes are TRBV30 and TRBJ2-7; 7 bases agree with TRBD1. The CDR3 is made up of 13 amino acids. Germline values: CDR1 GTSNPN, CDR2 SVGIG (reference sequence). The CDR3 nucleotides are TGTGCCTGGAGACAGGGGTACACCTACGGGCAGTACTTC. As protein: CAWRQGYTYGQYF.

The rearrangement links TRBV4-1 to TRBJ2-3; D unclear. V dropped 5 bases and J dropped 6 bases, with 12 bases sitting between them. Germline lookup yields CDR1 MGHRA and CDR2 YSYEKL. The CDR3 is 13 amino acids. The CDR3 sequence is CASSYDGPDTQYF. The DNA of the CDR3 is TGCGCCAGCAGCTACGATGGTCCGGATACGCAGTATTTT.

This clonotype has a handful of counts. The V call is TRBV6-6, the J call TRBJ2-1; D uncertain. Germline CDR1 is MNHNY and CDR2 is SVGAGI (reference sequence). The CDR3 totals 12 residues. V was cut by 6 bases and J by 5 bases, with 8 bases left in between. For the CDR3, the DNA is TGTGCCAGCAGCGAGATTGACAATGAGCAGTTCTTC. It translates to CASSEIDNEQFF.

This clonotype has only a few counts. This rearrangement joins TRBV3-1 to TRBJ1-1; D ambiguous. Trimming took off 1 base at V and 3 bases at J, with 9 bases between the two ends. The CDR3 is made up of 14 amino acids. CDR1 LGHDT and CDR2 YNNKEL come from the germline V gene (reference sequence). CDR3 sequence: CASSQAGRHTEAFF. DNA for the CDR3: TGTGCCAGCAGCCAAGCGGGGAGGCACACTGAAGCTTTCTTT.

CDR3 loop: CASSSTQTGLAEVQETQYF. The CDR3 nucleotides are TGTGCCAGCAGCTCTACCCAGACGGGACTAGCGGAAGTCCAAGAGACCCAGTACTTC. This chain joins TRBV7-6 and TRBJ2-5, with TRBD2 matching over 11 bases. CDR1 and CDR2 from the germline V gene are SGHVS and FNYEAQ. V trimming: 4 bases; J trimming: 1 base; junction bases outside the gene matches: 14. This CDR3 is built from 19 residues.

The chain recombines TRBV9 with TRBJ2-1; D gene uncertain. Trimming pared 4 bases from V and 8 bases from J, leaving 10 bases between. The length of the CDR3 is 12 residues. Germline values: CDR1 SGDLS, CDR2 YYNGEE. The CDR3 coding sequence is TGTGCCAGCAGCCGGCGCCTCGATGAGCAGTTCTTC. Translating gives CASSRRLDEQFF.

This sequence joins TRBV29-1 and TRBJ2-7; TRBD1 matches 9 bases. Germline V CDR1 and CDR2: SQVTM, ANQGSEA. This CDR3 is 14 amino acids long. J was trimmed by 1 base and V by 6 bases; bases with no gene match: 7. The CDR3 region is CSVGTGGHSYEQYF. CDR3 nucleotides: TGCAGCGTGGGAACAGGGGGCCATTCCTACGAGCAGTACTTC.

The chain uses TRBV20-1 and TRBJ2-3; tentatively, D is TRBD1 (5 bases). Per germline, CDR1 DFQATT and CDR2 SNEGSKA (reference sequence). The CDR3 has 12 amino acids. V was shortened by 4 bases and J by 2 bases, with 7 bases between the two germline ends. The CDR3 DNA is TGCAGTGCTACGACAGACACAGATACGCAGTATTTT. Translated, it gives CSATTDTDTQYF.

The CDR3 protein is CSVAPGTRQETQYF. In nucleotides, the CDR3 is TGCAGCGTTGCCCCCGGGACTAGGCAAGAGACCCAGTACTTC. V gene TRBV29-1 combines with J gene TRBJ2-5; 8 positions agree with TRBD2. The CDR3 has 14 amino acids. Germline CDR1 reads SQVTM; CDR2 reads ANQGSEA. Trimming removed 4 bases from V and 2 bases from J; junction bases left unmatched: 6. The whole variable domain, remainder taken from reference TRBV29-1 and TRBJ2-5, is SAVISQKPSRDICQRGTSLTIQCQVDSQVTMMFWYRQQPGQSLTLIATANQGSEATYESGFVIDKFPISRPNLTFSTLTVSNMSPEDSSIYLCSVAPGTRQETQYFGPGTRLLVL.

Remarks on this clonotype: Since a much larger clone is just one base distant, this may be a read error. The chain employs TRBV28 and TRBJ1-2; weak D call: TRBD1 (5 bases). CDR3 length equals 13 residues. With 6 bases removed from V and 3 bases from J, the gap between germline ends came to 11 bases. Germline loops: CDR1 MDHEN, CDR2 SYDVKM. The CDR3 bases are TGTGCCAGCAGCATCGACAGTGACTATGGCTACACCTTC. Its protein product is CASSIDSDYGYTF.

This clonotype was seen only a few times. The chain is built from TRBV9 and TRBJ2-3; 8 bases match TRBD2. Germline CDR1 reads SGDLS; CDR2 reads YYNGEE. After removal of 4 bases from V and 2 bases from J, the junction contained 6 bases not matched to a gene. The CDR3 length is 15 residues. CDR3 nucleotide sequence: TGTGCCAGCAGCCCGGGAGGGGGGCACACAGATACGCAGTATTTT. The encoded protein is CASSPGGGHTDTQYF.

This clonotype was detected many times. The genes are TRBV12-3 or TRBV12-4 and TRBJ1-3; no clear D gene. The length of the CDR3 is 12 residues. V was pared by 3 bases and J by 0 bases, with 0 bases between. The CDR3 loop is CASSFSGNTIYF. The CDR3, as DNA: TGTGCCAGCAGTTTCTCTGGAAACACCATATATTTT.

This clonotype was picked up many times. The chain is built from TRBV5-1 and TRBJ2-1, with 15 bases matching TRBD2. The ends lost 4 bases at V and 8 bases at J; junction bases unmatched: 13. The CDR3 covers 18 residues. Germline lookup yields CDR1 SGHRS and CDR2 YFSETQ. CDR3 amino acids: CASSTGLAGGPKGDEQFF. The CDR3 DNA follows: TGCGCCAGCAGCACTGGACTAGCGGGAGGGCCAAAAGGCGATGAGCAGTTCTTC.

This clonotype occurred a few times. The CDR3 DNA sequence: TGCAGTGCTAGCGGACTGACAAATGACATTCAGTACTTC. Protein sequence: CSASGLTNDIQYF. The chain joins TRBV20-1 to TRBJ2-4, with a weak D call TRBD2 (5 bases). In germline, CDR1 is DFQATT, CDR2 SNEGSKA (reference sequence). The CDR3 has 13 amino acids. The V end was cut by 3 bases, the J end by 8 bases, with 14 bases between.

At least ten counts were recorded for this clonotype. V is TRBV7-8 and J is TRBJ2-7, with 7 bases fitting TRBD1. CDR1 and CDR2 from the germline V gene are SGHVS and FQNEAQ. The CDR3 is made up of 14 amino acids. V trimming: 5 bases; J trimming: 2 bases; junction bases outside the gene matches: 6. CDR3 residues: CASSPMTGPYEQYF. As DNA, the CDR3 is TGTGCCAGCAGCCCTATGACAGGGCCCTACGAGCAGTACTTC.

This clonotype was counted only a few times. The J gene is TRBJ2-2, the V gene TRBV7-9; TRBD1 agrees at 11 bases. Trimming cost V 6 bases and J 4 bases; bases outside gene matches: 7. Germline V gene lookup returns CDR1 SEHNR and CDR2 FQNEAQ (reference sequence). CDR3 size: 16 residues. This CDR3 reads CASSSSGTGGTGELFF. CDR3 sequence (DNA): TGTGCCAGCAGTAGCTCCGGGACAGGGGGCACCGGGGAGCTGTTTTTT.

The chain joins TRBV4-3 to TRBJ1-4; D not resolved. The CDR3 is 17 residues long. V lost 4 bases, J lost 0 bases, and 15 bases lay in between. Germline values: CDR1 LGHNA, CDR2 YSLEER. CDR3: CASSRLPGGTTNEKLFF. DNA of the CDR3: TGCGCCAGCAGCCGACTGCCGGGAGGAACAACTAATGAAAAACTGTTTTTT.

This clonotype has just a few counts. This chain joins TRBV4-3 and TRBJ2-7, with D possibly TRBD2 on 5 matching bases. The CDR3 sequence is 16 residues long. Germline assignment: CDR1 LGHNA and CDR2 YSLEER. Trimming stripped 0 bases from V and 3 bases from J, with 15 bases between. CDR3 nucleotide sequence: TGCGCCAGCAGCCAAGACGGCAACGACGGGGTCTACGAGCAGTACTTC. This gives the protein CASSQDGNDGVYEQYF.

This clonotype was observed many times. The chain carries TRBV12-3 or TRBV12-4 and TRBJ1-6; 7 nucleotides match TRBD1. The V gene end was trimmed by 6 bases and the J gene end by 10 bases; junction bases not matched to a gene: 12. This CDR3 has 15 residues. The CDR3 DNA reads as TGTGCCAGCAGCACCGGTGACAGGGCATGGTCACCCCTCCACTTT. It encodes CASSTGDRAWSPLHF.

This clonotype has only a few counts. The rearrangement links TRBV20-1 to TRBJ2-7; no clear D gene. V lost 1 base, J lost 9 bases, and 7 bases lay in between. This CDR3 has 10 amino acids. Germline V CDR1 and CDR2: DFQATT, SNEGSKA (reference sequence). DNA of the CDR3: TGCAGTGCTAGAGGTGGTGTGCAGTACTTC. Protein sequence: CSARGGVQYF.

This rearrangement joins TRBV28 to TRBJ2-1, with TRBD2 matching over 11 bases. In germline, CDR1 is MDHEN, CDR2 SYDVKM. V shed 4 bases and J 6 bases; nucleotides not matched to a gene: 5. CDR3 length: 15 amino acids. CDR3 sequence (DNA): TGTGCCAGCAGTTACCTAGCGGGAGGTTCCAATGAGCAGTTCTTC. It codes for CASSYLAGGSNEQFF.

V usage is TRBV24-1 and J usage is TRBJ1-2; D remains ambiguous. V was pared by 4 bases and J by 8 bases, with 16 bases between. CDR1 is KGHDR and CDR2 is SFDVKD in the germline V gene. The CDR3 contains 14 residues. CDR3 DNA: TGTGCCACCAGTGAACCCTGGCAGTTGGGCGGCTACACCTTC. The encoded protein is CATSEPWQLGGYTF.

This clonotype was seen many times. This chain connects TRBV6-5 to TRBJ1-3, with 9 bases identical to TRBD1. Losses at the gene ends were 6 bases for V and 0 bases for J; bases not matched to a gene: 3. This CDR3 contains 15 residues. Germline values: CDR1 MNHEY, CDR2 SVGAGI. DNA for the CDR3: TGTGCCAGCAGACAGGGGGCTTTCTCTGGAAACACCATATATTTT. Encoded protein: CASRQGAFSGNTIYF.

In its sample, this clonotype was seen a few times. A much larger clone is a single base away; this may be a read error. The chain uses TRBV7-2 and TRBJ2-7, with a possible D match to TRBD2 (5 bases). The V and J ends lost 3 bases and 6 bases respectively, with 9 bases between them. CDR1 SGHTA and CDR2 FQGNSA come from the germline V gene. The CDR3 covers 12 residues. The CDR3 is CASSLDFSEQYF. CDR3 nucleotide sequence: TGTGCCAGCAGCTTGGACTTCTCCGAGCAGTACTTC.

Here the CDR3 DNA reads TGTGCCAGCAGTTCTACAGGGCATACAGATACGCAGTATTTT. It translates to CASSSTGHTDTQYF. The chain is built from TRBV27 and TRBJ2-3; a possible D gene is TRBD1 (6 bases). Germline V gene sequence: CDR1 MNHEY, CDR2 SMNVEV (reference sequence). The CDR3 is made up of 14 amino acids. V gave up 4 bases and J gave up 3 bases, with 11 bases separating them.

This clonotype was counted between two and nine times. The genes are TRBV5-1 and TRBJ2-1; 9 bases fit TRBD2. In germline, CDR1 is SGHRS, CDR2 YFSETQ. The J segment lost 3 bases and the V segment lost 2 bases, leaving 12 bases of the junction unmatched. This CDR3 has 18 amino acids. CDR3 region: CASSFGEIGGRGYNEQFF. The CDR3 region has the DNA TGCGCCAGCAGCTTCGGGGAAATTGGCGGGAGGGGCTACAATGAGCAGTTCTTC. Using reference TRBV5-1 and TRBJ2-1 for the parts outside the CDR3, the full variable domain is KAGVTQTPRYLIKTRGQQVTLSCSPISGHRSVSWYQQTPGQGLQFLFEYFSETQRNKGNFPGRFSGRQFSNSRSEMNVSTLELGDSALYLCASSFGEIGGRGYNEQFFGPGTRLTVL.

This clonotype appeared once. CDR3 sequence: CASRPAAQETQYF. Here the CDR3 DNA reads TGTGCCAGCAGACCCGCAGCGCAAGAGACCCAGTACTTC. The chain recombines TRBV3-1 with TRBJ2-5, with D hard to call. V was clipped by 6 bases and J by 2 bases, with 10 bases between them. The CDR3 contains 13 residues. CDR1 and CDR2 (germline): LGHDT, YNNKEL (reference sequence).

This clonotype was found a few times. This chain links TRBV7-2 with TRBJ1-6; no firm D call. Germline assignment: CDR1 SGHTA and CDR2 FQGNSA. The germline V and J ends were trimmed by 1 base and 9 bases, with 13 bases remaining between them. There are 15 residues in the CDR3. This CDR3 reads CASSLERATGSPLHF. CDR3 nucleotides: TGTGCCAGCAGCTTAGAAAGGGCCACGGGTTCACCCCTCCACTTT.